Following are 25 T cell receptor beta chains from one sample sequenced in a study of T-cell reconstitution after alpha-beta-depleted transplantation in children. Regarding the study as a whole: T cells produced anew were the main source of T-cell counts and diversity one year after transplant.

Their target antigens are unknown. Unique molecular identifiers were used to barcode this TCRbeta library. MiXCR, applied by TCRdb to the PCR reads, yields one record per CDR3 protein. The repertoire holds hundreds of thousands of distinct CDR3 sequences, with roughly 7.8% as singletons. Specimen: peripheral blood, collected 360 days after TCRalphabeta/CD19-depleted stem cell transplant. These receptors were taken from a female patient younger than 10 who had a stem cell transplant for Fanconi anemia, so the T cells may come from the graft donor.

A few counts support this clonotype. The chain combines TRBV4-2 with TRBJ1-2; TRBD1 is a possible D gene (5 bases). From germline, CDR1 is LGHNA and CDR2 YNFKEQ. The V gene lost 1 base and the J gene lost 2 bases, with 11 bases spanning the gap. The CDR3 length is 15 residues. The CDR3 coding sequence is TGTGCCAGCAGCCAAGGGACCAGGGACAACTATGGCTACACCTTC. As protein: CASSQGTRDNYGYTF.

The CDR3 nucleotides are TGTGCCAGCACCGAAACCGGGACAGGGGTCACCGGGGAGCTGTTTTTT. Translating gives CASTETGTGVTGELFF. V is TRBV2 and J is TRBJ2-2; 10 bases align to TRBD1. Unmatched junction bases numbered 9, after V lost 7 bases and J lost 4 bases. Per germline, CDR1 SNHLY and CDR2 FYNNEI. This CDR3 comprises 16 residues.

In this sample, this clonotype turned up many times. This chain links TRBV7-6 with TRBJ1-1; TRBD1 aligns across 7 bases. The CDR3 is 17 amino acids. Germline CDR1 is SGHVS and CDR2 is FNYEAQ. V was clipped by 5 bases and J by 0 bases; unmatched bases: 12. CDR3 protein: CASSPTEGARLNTEAFF. The DNA for the CDR3 is TGTGCCAGCAGCCCCACGGAGGGGGCGAGATTGAACACTGAAGCTTTCTTT.

J is TRBJ1-2 and V is TRBV6-1; tentative D call: TRBD1 (6 bases). The germline V gene encodes CDR1 MNHNS and CDR2 SASEGT. The V gene lost 7 bases and the J gene lost 8 bases, with 20 bases spanning the gap. The CDR3 extends over 14 amino acids. CDR3 bases: TGTGCCAGCACTCACGGGGGGCCAGCGGGCGGCTACACCTTC. Translated, it gives CASTHGGPAGGYTF.

This chain links TRBV12-3 or TRBV12-4 with TRBJ1-1, with D uncertain. Trimming shortened V by 5 bases and J by 0 bases, and 13 bases separated the two germline ends. The CDR3 has 15 residues. The DNA of the CDR3 is TGTGCCAGCAGTAAGGGTCGTTCGGTGAACACTGAAGCTTTCTTT. Translating gives CASSKGRSVNTEAFF.

DNA of the CDR3: TGCAGTGCTAGGGGGACAGGGGATCAGCCCCAGCATTTT. Translating it yields CSARGTGDQPQHF. The chain links TRBV20-1 to TRBJ1-5, with 10 bases fitting TRBD1. V shed 3 bases and J 5 bases; nucleotides not matched to a gene: 1. CDR1 and CDR2 (germline): DFQATT, SNEGSKA (reference sequence). The CDR3 runs 13 residues.

This clonotype was seen at least ten times. The chain employs TRBV7-6 and TRBJ2-7; perhaps TRBD2 as D (6 bases). Trimming shortened V by 2 bases and J by 0 bases, and 17 bases separated the two germline ends. The CDR3 consists of 17 residues. Germline CDR1 and CDR2: SGHVS and FNYEAQ. The CDR3 loop reads CASSLTKGLTSSYEQYF. The CDR3 region has the DNA TGTGCCAGCAGCTTAACGAAGGGACTTACTAGCTCCTACGAGCAGTACTTC.

This clonotype was seen at least ten times. This chain connects TRBV20-1 to TRBJ1-5; possibly TRBD1 for D (5 bases). Trimming shortened V by 6 bases and J by 0 bases, and 18 bases separated the two germline ends. CDR1 is DFQATT, CDR2 SNEGSKA, per germline (reference sequence). This CDR3 has 16 amino acids. Written as DNA, the CDR3 is TGCAGTGCCTCAGACCTGGGGGGTTATAGCAATCAGCCCCAGCATTTT. It encodes CSASDLGGYSNQPQHF.

V and J are TRBV19 and TRBJ2-7; D may match TRBD1 or TRBD2 (5 bases each). The V and J ends lost 3 bases and 5 bases respectively, with 14 bases between them. The CDR3 spans 14 residues. Germline loops: CDR1 LNHDA, CDR2 SQIVND (reference sequence). The CDR3 reads CASSIRGVGHEQYF. CDR3 DNA sequence: TGTGCCAGTAGTATTAGGGGAGTCGGCCACGAGCAGTACTTC.

The sample holds many counts of this clonotype. The chain is built from TRBV7-9 and TRBJ2-7; 11 positions match TRBD2. From germline, CDR1 is SEHNR and CDR2 FQNEAQ (reference sequence). Losses at the gene ends were 11 bases for V and 3 bases for J; bases not matched to a gene: 9. The CDR3 loop spans 14 amino acids. CDR3 in amino acids: CAAETGTSGYEQYF. The CDR3 DNA reads as TGTGCCGCGGAAACCGGGACTAGCGGCTACGAGCAGTACTTC.

This clonotype appeared many times. The chain combines TRBV5-1 with TRBJ2-7, with TRBD1 matching over 12 bases. V lost 4 bases and J lost 4; bases outside the gene matches: 6. The CDR3 is made up of 15 amino acids. Germline V gene sequence: CDR1 SGHRS, CDR2 YFSETQ. The DNA for the CDR3 is TGCGCCAGCAGCGACGGGACAGGGGGCCGTTACGAGCAGTACTTC. This sequence encodes CASSDGTGGRYEQYF.

The V and J genes are TRBV5-8 and TRBJ2-1, with 8 bases matching TRBD1. The CDR3 spans 15 residues. The V segment lost 6 bases and the J segment 4 bases; nucleotides outside the gene matches: 9. CDR1 SGHTS and CDR2 YDEGEE come from the germline V gene. CDR3 amino acids: CASTAQGARYNEQFF. CDR3 coding DNA: TGTGCCAGCACTGCGCAGGGGGCTCGGTACAATGAGCAGTTCTTC.

This clonotype has at least ten counts. The chain is built from TRBV12-3 or TRBV12-4 and TRBJ2-1; TRBD2 matches at 8 bases. The V and J ends lost 3 bases and 8 bases, in that order; junction bases with no gene match: 9. CDR3 length: 15 amino acids. The CDR3, as DNA: TGTGCCAGCAGTTTCCCGGGACTAGTTAATCATGAGCAGTTCTTC. Translated: CASSFPGLVNHEQFF.

This clonotype showed up many times. This rearrangement joins TRBV6-1 to TRBJ2-1; D gene ambiguous. Germline assignment: CDR1 MNHNS and CDR2 SASEGT. The V end was cut by 7 bases, the J end by 8 bases, with 9 bases between. There are 11 residues in the CDR3. Here the CDR3 reads CASTSFHEQFF. Written as DNA, the CDR3 is TGTGCCAGCACCTCTTTCCATGAGCAGTTCTTC.

This clonotype came up many times. In nucleotides, the CDR3 is TGCAGTGTAGAGGGACTGGGCTCCTACAATGAGCAGTTCTTC. It translates to CSVEGLGSYNEQFF. V gene TRBV20-1 combines with J gene TRBJ2-1; D may be TRBD2 (6 bases). CDR3 length: 14 amino acids. V dropped 7 bases and J dropped 0 bases, with 13 bases sitting between them. The germline CDR1 and CDR2 sequences are DFQATT and SNEGSKA (reference sequence).

The rearrangement links TRBV4-3 to TRBJ1-1; perhaps TRBD1 as D (5 bases). The V end was cut by 0 bases, the J end by 10 bases, with 18 bases between. Germline V gives CDR1 LGHNA, CDR2 YSLEER. This CDR3 spans 15 amino acids. CDR3 DNA sequence: TGCGCCAGCAGCCAAGATAGGGAGGTGGGGCAGCCAGCTTTCTTT. Encoded protein: CASSQDREVGQPAFF.

V is TRBV20-1 and J is TRBJ2-1; D is undetermined. V was clipped by 4 bases and J by 9 bases, with 13 bases between them. Germline V gene data show CDR1 as DFQATT and CDR2 as SNEGSKA (reference sequence). The CDR3 is 12 amino acids. The CDR3 sequence: CSATRSGGEQFF. The CDR3, as DNA: TGCAGTGCTACCAGGAGTGGCGGTGAGCAGTTCTTC.

This clonotype was picked up many times. V gene TRBV4-2 combines with J gene TRBJ2-2, with D hard to call. CDR3 length: 16 amino acids. Germline V gene data show CDR1 as LGHNA and CDR2 as YNFKEQ. The V end was cut by 4 bases, the J end by 5 bases, with 17 bases between. The CDR3 sequence is CASSLLWSLETGELFF. DNA for the CDR3: TGTGCCAGCAGCCTCCTATGGAGTCTCGAGACCGGGGAGCTGTTTTTT.

This clonotype was recorded at least ten times. This sequence joins TRBV9 and TRBJ2-7; D is ambiguous. Deletions cut 3 bases from V and 10 bases from J, with 20 bases between. The germline V gene has CDR1 SGDLS and CDR2 YYNGEE. CDR3 length: 14 amino acids. CDR3 sequence reads: CASSAQTDRSGQYF. As DNA, the CDR3 is TGTGCCAGCAGCGCCCAGACGGACCGCTCGGGCCAGTACTTC. Full variable domain (outside the CDR3, taken from reference TRBV9 and TRBJ2-7): DSGVTQTPKHLITATGQRVTLRCSPRSGDLSVYWYQQSLDQGLQFLIQYYNGEERAKGNILERFSAQQFPDLHSELNLSSLELGDSALYFCASSAQTDRSGQYFGPGTRLTVT.

This clonotype was seen at least ten times. The J gene is TRBJ2-2, the V gene TRBV5-5; D remains ambiguous. This CDR3 has 13 amino acids. The germline gives CDR1 SGHKS, CDR2 YYEKEE (reference sequence). Trimming shortened V by 0 bases and J by 3 bases, and 3 bases separated the two germline ends. CDR3 in amino acids: CASSLGHTGELFF. DNA for the CDR3: TGTGCCAGCAGCTTGGGACACACCGGGGAGCTGTTTTTT. Full variable domain (remainder filled in from reference TRBV5-5 and TRBJ2-2): DAGVTQSPTHLIKTRGQQVTLRCSPISGHKSVSWYQQVLGQGPQFIFQYYEKEERGRGNFPDRFSARQFPNYSSELNVNALLLGDSALYLCASSLGHTGELFFGEGSRLTVL.

This clonotype was counted a single time. The V and J genes are TRBV29-1 and TRBJ1-1; D unclear. The CDR3 runs 13 residues. Germline loops: CDR1 SQVTM, CDR2 ANQGSEA. Deletions cut 7 bases from V and 1 base from J, with 13 bases between. The CDR3 here is CSAQGSKNTEAFF. The DNA for the CDR3 is TGCAGCGCCCAAGGTAGCAAGAACACTGAAGCTTTCTTT.

This clonotype was seen only a few times. The gene calls are TRBV7-9 and TRBJ2-7; D possibly matches TRBD1 or TRBD2 (5 bases each). Trimming pared 3 bases from V and 0 bases from J, leaving 12 bases between. Germline CDR1 and CDR2: SEHNR and FQNEAQ (reference sequence). This CDR3 is built from 15 residues. Here the CDR3 reads CASSFRDGSSYEQYV. The CDR3 nucleotides read TGTGCCAGCAGCTTCCGGGACGGAAGCTCCTACGAGCAGTACGTC.

This clonotype was seen repeatedly, ten times or more. The rearrangement links TRBV5-1 to TRBJ1-4, with 7 bases aligning to TRBD1. Germline trimming cut 5 bases from V and 5 bases from J; bases unmatched to any gene: 6. The CDR3 runs 14 residues. Germline assignment: CDR1 SGHRS and CDR2 YFSETQ. CDR3 in DNA: TGCGCCAGCAGACCAGGACAGGCGAATGAAAAACTGTTTTTT. It encodes CASRPGQANEKLFF.

This clonotype has ten or more counts. This chain joins TRBV6-5 and TRBJ1-5; D is unclear. Trimming removed 0 bases from V and 0 bases from J, with 6 bases in between. The CDR3 sequence is 15 residues long. Germline-derived CDR1 and CDR2 are MNHEY and SVGAGI. CDR3 in DNA: TGTGCCAGCAGTTACTCGGGTAGTAGCAATCAGCCCCAGCATTTT. Protein sequence: CASSYSGSSNQPQHF.

This clonotype was observed at least ten times. J is TRBJ2-7 and V is TRBV5-1, with 10 bases fitting TRBD1. Germline V gives CDR1 SGHRS, CDR2 YFSETQ. After removal of 5 bases from V and 8 bases from J, the junction contained 13 bases not matched to a gene. This CDR3 has 15 residues. The chain's CDR3 is CASSSSGTGEEKQYF. CDR3 bases: TGCGCCAGCAGTTCATCCGGGACAGGGGAGGAGAAGCAGTACTTC.